The next 9 T cell receptor beta chains were all read from a single sample in a study of T cells in Graves' hyperthyroidism and ophthalmopathy. The source material, RNA transcripts, was used to amplify TCR beta CDR3 regions. An initial round of RT-PCR targeting the TCR CDR3 relied on the HTBI primer set. MiXCR was run by TCRdb on the multiplex PCR reads, yielding one entry per CDR3 protein. The sample has a few hundred thousand distinct CDR3 sequences, roughly 25% seen once. Sequenced: blood. All receptors come from a man aged 45-65 years with Graves' hyperthyroidism.

This rearrangement joins TRBV14 to TRBJ2-1; D is perhaps TRBD1 (6 bases). The CDR3 consists of 14 residues. V lost 0 bases and J lost 9, with 12 bases in between. Germline CDR1 SGHDN, CDR2 FVKESK. CDR3 nucleotide sequence: TGTGCCAGCAGCCAAGAGGATATCAGGGGTGAGCAGTTCTTC. Amino acids: CASSQEDIRGEQFF.

This clonotype was counted between two and nine times. The genes are TRBV3-1 and TRBJ2-7, with D tentatively TRBD2 (5 bases). Germline lookup yields CDR1 LGHDT and CDR2 YNNKEL (reference sequence). The CDR3 contains 13 residues. The V gene lost 2 bases and the J gene lost 4 bases, with 9 bases spanning the gap. The CDR3 nucleotides are TGTGCCAGCAGCCAATCTCCGGGATACGAGCAGTACTTC. Protein product: CASSQSPGYEQYF.

A remark on this clonotype: Germline is not matched at one junction end, which may reflect a read error. The gene calls are TRBV5-1 and TRBJ1-1; D remains ambiguous. The CDR3 is 18 residues long. Germline values: CDR1 SGHRS, CDR2 YFSETQ. The CDR3 region is CASRTDPSCRHEYTEAFF. The CDR3 coding sequence is TGTGCCAGCAGGACTGACCCCAGCTGTAGGCATGAGTACACTGAAGCTTTCTTT.

There are many counts of this clonotype. This chain joins TRBV5-1 and TRBJ1-1; D is perhaps TRBD1 (5 bases). The CDR3 length is 14 residues. In germline, CDR1 is SGHRS, CDR2 YFSETQ. V was trimmed by 5 bases and J by 1 base, leaving 12 bases between them. CDR3 residues: CASSTQGENTEAFF. The CDR3, as DNA: TGCGCCAGCAGTACCCAGGGCGAGAACACTGAAGCTTTCTTT. The whole variable domain, remainder taken from reference TRBV5-1 and TRBJ1-1, is KAGVTQTPRYLIKTRGQQVTLSCSPISGHRSVSWYQQTPGQGLQFLFEYFSETQRNKGNFPGRFSGRQFSNSRSEMNVSTLELGDSALYLCASSTQGENTEAFFGQGTRLTVV.

This clonotype was counted at least ten times. The chain is built from TRBV12-3 or TRBV12-4 and TRBJ2-7; 9 bases line up with TRBD2. The CDR3 totals 13 residues. V was clipped by 8 bases and J by 3 bases; unmatched bases: 5. The CDR3 DNA follows: TGTGCCAGCCACCGTAGCGGGAGCTACGAGCAGTACTTC. It translates to CASHRSGSYEQYF.

This clonotype has just a few counts. The chain joins TRBV9 to TRBJ2-7; maybe TRBD2 (5 bases). V was pared by 4 bases and J by 2 bases, with 16 bases between. The length of the CDR3 is 15 residues. Germline V gene data show CDR1 as SGDLS and CDR2 as YYNGEE. The CDR3 sequence is CASSPLLADTYEQYF. The CDR3 DNA reads TGTGCCAGCAGCCCCCTGCTAGCAGACACCTACGAGCAGTACTTC. The full variable domain, its missing parts supplied by reference TRBV9 and TRBJ2-7, is DSGVTQTPKHLITATGQRVTLRCSPRSGDLSVYWYQQSLDQGLQFLIQYYNGEERAKGNILERFSAQQFPDLHSELNLSSLELGDSALYFCASSPLLADTYEQYFGPGTRLTVT.

This chain connects TRBV24-1 to TRBJ2-7, with 8 nucleotides matching TRBD2. Germline V gene lookup returns CDR1 KGHDR and CDR2 SFDVKD. Trimming took 6 bases from V and 3 from J; bases not matched to a gene: 3. CDR3 length: 13 residues. CDR3 in DNA: TGTGCCACCAGTTCCCTAGCGGGCTACGAGCAGTACTTC. It is translated as CATSSLAGYEQYF.

The chain combines TRBV10-3 with TRBJ2-2, with 13 nucleotides matching TRBD2. The CDR3 length is 15 residues. V trimming: 11 bases; J trimming: 7 bases; junction bases outside the gene matches: 10. The germline V gene encodes CDR1 ENHRY and CDR2 SYGVKD. CDR3 loop: CASTGLAGKNGELFF. The CDR3 nucleotides read TGTGCCTCTACGGGACTAGCGGGAAAGAACGGGGAGCTGTTTTTT.

The chain recombines TRBV14 with TRBJ1-3; 9 nucleotides align to TRBD1. The CDR3 covers 16 residues. Germline V gene sequence: CDR1 SGHDN, CDR2 FVKESK. After removal of 1 base from V and 2 bases from J, the junction contained 3 bases not matched to a gene. The CDR3 region has the DNA TGTGCCAGCAGCCAAGGCGGGACAGGGCCTGGAAACACCATATATTTT. Translation: CASSQGGTGPGNTIYF.